This T cell receptor (beta chain) was sequenced for a study of blood T cell repertoires in COVID-19. Original processing notes: Researchers report that nucleated cell counts were estimated from reference gene primer amplification. Using immunoSEQ multiplex PCR, the repertoire was profiled, and TCRdb retains in-frame clones only, with some absent. The V and J calls and the clone size are those of that table, but D and trimming were determined from the DNA. The sample has some 70,000 clones, roughly 86% seen once. Material: peripheral blood. This clonotype was sampled from a middle-aged man with COVID-19, enrolled during active disease.

The CDR3 nucleotides are TGTGCCAGCAGTTACTCCGGACACGCCTACGAGCAGTACTTC. Translated: CASSYSGHAYEQYF. V usage is TRBV6-5 and J usage is TRBJ2-7; D is perhaps TRBD1 (5 bases). Germline values: CDR1 MNHEY, CDR2 SVGAGI. This CDR3 is 14 amino acids long. Trimming pared 0 bases from V and 2 bases from J, leaving 8 bases between.